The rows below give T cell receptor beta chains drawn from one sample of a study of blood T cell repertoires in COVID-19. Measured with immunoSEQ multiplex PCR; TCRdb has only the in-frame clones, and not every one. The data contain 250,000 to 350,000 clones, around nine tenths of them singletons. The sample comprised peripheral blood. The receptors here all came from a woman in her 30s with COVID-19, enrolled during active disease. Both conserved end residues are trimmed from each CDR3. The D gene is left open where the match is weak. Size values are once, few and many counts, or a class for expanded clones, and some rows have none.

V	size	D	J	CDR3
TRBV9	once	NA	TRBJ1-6	ASSFLGQINSPLH
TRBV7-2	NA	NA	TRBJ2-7	ASSSTGSYEQY
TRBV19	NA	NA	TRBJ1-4	ASSPQGPASNEKLF
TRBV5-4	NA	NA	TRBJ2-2	ASSLGGVNTGELF
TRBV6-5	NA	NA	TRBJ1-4	ASTRTVNEKLF
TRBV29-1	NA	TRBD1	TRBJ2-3	SVGGGREGTDTQY
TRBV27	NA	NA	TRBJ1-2	ASSFQGGGYT
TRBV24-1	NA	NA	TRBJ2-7	ATSEGGRDHEQY
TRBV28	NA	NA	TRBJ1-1	ASNPATGPLGTEAF
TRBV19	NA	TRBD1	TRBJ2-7	ASRSGTGFNEQY
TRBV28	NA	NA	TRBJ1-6	ASSLPPDIGSYNSPLH
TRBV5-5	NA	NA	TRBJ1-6	ASSYGQLNSPLH
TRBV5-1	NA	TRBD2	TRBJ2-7	ASSAVTSEPYEQY
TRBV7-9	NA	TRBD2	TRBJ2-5	ASSLGGGMETQY
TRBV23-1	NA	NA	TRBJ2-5	ASSRTPGHGTSQY
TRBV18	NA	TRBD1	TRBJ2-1	ASSPSGGNEQF
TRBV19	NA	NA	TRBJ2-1	ASMGGTLDNEQF
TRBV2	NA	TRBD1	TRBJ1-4	ASKRTGGEKLF
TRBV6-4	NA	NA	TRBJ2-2	ASSPTSVTGELF
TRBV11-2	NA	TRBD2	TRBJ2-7	ASSRGLAGDQY
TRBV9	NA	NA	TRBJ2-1	ASSVVVGSSYNEQF
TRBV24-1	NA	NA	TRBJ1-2	ATATPGDGYT
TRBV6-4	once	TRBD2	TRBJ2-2	ASSDSGNGELF
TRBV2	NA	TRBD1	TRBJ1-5	ASSPGGSDQPQH
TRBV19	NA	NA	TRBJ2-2	ASSWTTNTGELF
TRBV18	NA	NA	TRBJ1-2	ASSPWTQANYGYT
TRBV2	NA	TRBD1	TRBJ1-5	ASSPGQKTQPQH
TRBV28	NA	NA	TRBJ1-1	ASNGGAGRRDTEAF
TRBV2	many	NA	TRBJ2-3	ASSDRLTSTDTQY
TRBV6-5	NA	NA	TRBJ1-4	ASSYSWGDEKLF
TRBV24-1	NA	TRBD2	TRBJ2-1	ATSDGLAEYYNEQF
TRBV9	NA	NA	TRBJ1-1	ASSPSGHLNTEAF
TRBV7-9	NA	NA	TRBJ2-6	ASSPSQVSGANVLT
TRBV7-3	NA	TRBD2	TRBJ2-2	ASSWTSGAGELF
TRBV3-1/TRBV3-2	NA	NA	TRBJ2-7	ASSPGTGVGEQY
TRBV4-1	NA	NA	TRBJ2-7	ASSQVTADGDEQY
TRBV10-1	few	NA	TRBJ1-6	ASSESGRGPLH
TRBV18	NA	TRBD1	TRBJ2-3	ASSPGQGTDTQY
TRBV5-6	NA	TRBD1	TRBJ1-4	ASSLRQGGEKLF
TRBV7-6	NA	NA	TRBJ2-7	ASSFLGSGLDEQY
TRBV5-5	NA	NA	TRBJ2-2	ASSLQVTGELF
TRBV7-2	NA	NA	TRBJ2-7	ASSLGQEPNEQY
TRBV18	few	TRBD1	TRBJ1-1	ASSPSSGQGKAF
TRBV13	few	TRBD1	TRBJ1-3	ASSRTGDFGNTIY
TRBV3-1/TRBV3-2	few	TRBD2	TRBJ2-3	ASSQLSGMGTDTQY
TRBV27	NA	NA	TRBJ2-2	ASCKSEAGGVITGELF
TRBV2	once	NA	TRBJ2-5	ASSQVRETQY
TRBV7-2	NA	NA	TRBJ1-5	ASSPQADLNQPQH
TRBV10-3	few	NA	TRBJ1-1	AISAPGIMNTEAF
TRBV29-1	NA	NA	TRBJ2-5	SSRRPGFWGETQY
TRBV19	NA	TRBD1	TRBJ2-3	ASSATGEADTQY
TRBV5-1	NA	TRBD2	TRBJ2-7	ASSVAGTSGISYEQY
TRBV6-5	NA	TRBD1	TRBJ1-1	ASSYNRGNTEAF